This T cell receptor beta chain stems from a study of blood T cells in healthy people across ages. As for the study in general: There was about one barcoded beta molecule captured by template switching per two T cells. Findings and caveats of the study: Relative to aged donors, long-lived donors carried more naive CD4+ cells and displayed higher diversity.

For this clonotype: No antigen is known for it.

V shed 6 bases, J shed 6 bases, and the junction held 12 bases outside the gene matches. The CDR3 has 18 residues. CDR1 and CDR2 from the germline V gene are MNHEY and SMNVEV (reference sequence). The authors ran a second PCR of about 6 to 11 cycles using a sample-barcoded 5' primer and a J-beta primer mix. One entry per CDR3 protein results from TCRdb running MiXCR on the 5' RACE reads. The table has about 730,000 distinct CDR3 sequences, about 40% seen once. Sequencing used blood. The sequence derives from a woman aged 55 to 70 in good health. The V call is TRBV27, the J call TRBJ2-1; 15 bases are shared with TRBD2. The DNA of the CDR3 is TGTGCCAGCAGGGGTGGACTAGCGGGAGGGCCTAGGGGCAATGAGCAGTTCTTC. It encodes CASRGGLAGGPRGNEQFF.